Here is one TCR beta chain with its context. Its antigen is still unknown. The data derive from a study of cytomegalovirus exposure and HLA in healthy donors. Germline V lookup: CDR1 SGHNT, CDR2 YENEEA. Trimming removed 5 bases from V and 3 bases from J, with 14 bases in between. CDR3 length: 14 residues. Study observations and caveats: A list of about 180 TCR beta chains associated with cytomegalovirus was given.

Primers for the PCR totalled 60 Vbeta and 13 Jbeta. Sequenced by immunoSEQ multiplex PCR; TCRdb stores in-frame clones only, minus some. Of about 150,000 clones in the sample, about 74% were seen once. V gene TRBV11-3 combines with J gene TRBJ2-7; no firm D call. The sequenced sample consisted of PBMCs. This receptor was identified in a man aged 35-49 years in good health and CMV-seronegative. CDR3 in DNA: TGTGCCAGCAGCCCCGAGTCTGAGAGCTACGAGCAGTACTTC. Translation: CASSPESESYEQYF.